This TCR beta chain originates from a study of beta chain features in type 1 diabetes. Overall study: Patients and healthy donors were similar in age, gender and cell yields.

Central memory, naive, regulatory and stem cell-like memory CD4+ cells were sorted by CD45RO/CCR7/CD25/CD127/CD95/CD27. Study results and limitations: Across all four CD4+ subsets, people with type 1 diabetes showed modestly shorter TCRB CDR3s.

Expressed TCRB transcripts were sequenced because the entire RNA isolate underwent reverse transcription. Naive, central memory and regulatory T cell samples averaged roughly 3.5 million immunoSEQ reads each. Measured with immunoSEQ multiplex PCR; TCRdb has only the in-frame clones, and not every one. The table shows some 270,000 clones, with about a tenth occurring only once. A few counts support this clone. Its antigen is currently unknown. The V gene lost 7 bases and the J gene lost 1 base, with 16 bases spanning the gap. CDR1 is SQVTM, CDR2 ANQGSEA, per germline. The CDR3 runs 14 residues. The chain couples TRBV29-1 to TRBJ1-1; D is undetermined. Sequenced material: naive CD4+ T cells from blood. This clonotype was sampled from a man between 25 and 39 years old with type 1 diabetes. The CDR3 DNA reads TGCAGCGCACACGACCCGGGGAGGAACACTGAAGCTTTCTTT. It translates to CSAHDPGRNTEAFF.